What follows are 5 T cell receptor beta chains derived from one specimen sequenced in a study of CD8+ T cells in alopecia areata. RNA, once extracted, was reverse transcribed into cDNA for use as the sequencing template. The method was immunoSEQ multiplex PCR; TCRdb's version includes in-frame clones alone and lacks a portion of them. The sample shows over 150,000 clones, 56% of them seen only once. The sample was CD8+ T cells sorted from blood. The receptors here all came from a human donor in good health.

The chain carries TRBV27 and TRBJ2-4; unclear D gene. This CDR3 is built from 14 residues. Germline V gene lookup returns CDR1 MNHEY and CDR2 SMNVEV (reference sequence). V lost 5 bases to trimming and J lost 5 bases, with 13 bases between them. Here the CDR3 reads CASSPRRAENIQYF. CDR3 DNA: TGTGCCAGCAGTCCCCGGAGAGCTGAAAACATTCAGTACTTC.

This clone turned up a few times. The CDR3 coding sequence is TGCGCCAGCAGATCAGGGGCGGGCACCGGGGAGCTGTTTTTT. Its translation is CASRSGAGTGELFF. The chain recombines TRBV4-1 with TRBJ2-2, with TRBD1 as a possible D gene (6 bases). The V end lost 6 bases, the J end lost 4 bases, and 12 bases lay between the germline ends. There are 14 residues in the CDR3. Germline CDR1 and CDR2: MGHRA and YSYEKL.

Of note for this clone: A read error may produce the germline difference seen at one junction end. The chain links TRBV6-5 to TRBJ1-5; 9 bases match TRBD1. The CDR3 has 15 residues. Germline V gives CDR1 MNHEY, CDR2 SVGAGI. The CDR3 is CASSSDRGSDQPQHF. The CDR3 bases are TGTGCCAGCAGCTCGGACAGGGGTAGCGATCAGCCCCAGCATTTT.

This chain connects TRBV6-1 to TRBJ1-1; D remains unclear. The germline CDR1 and CDR2 sequences are MNHNS and SASEGT. The CDR3 is made up of 16 amino acids. Trimming left V 1 base short and J 0 bases short, with 12 bases between. The CDR3 nucleotides are TGTGCCAGCAGTGAAGGTGGCTATTCTATGAACACTGAAGCTTTCTTT. This gives the protein CASSEGGYSMNTEAFF.

The chain recombines TRBV7-9 with TRBJ2-5; D possibly corresponds to TRBD1 (5 bases). The CDR3 is made up of 14 amino acids. Between the trimmed V and J ends, which lost 0 bases and 1 base, there was a span of 6 bases. Germline V CDR1 and CDR2: SEHNR, FQNEAQ (reference sequence). The CDR3 spells CASSLAGVQETQYF. CDR3 coding DNA: TGTGCCAGCAGCTTAGCAGGGGTCCAAGAGACCCAGTACTTC.